This TCR beta chain came from a study of T cells in tumors after PD-1 blockade. The wider study: Mean per blood sample: 113,528 templates (roughly 22,000-270,000), 36,536 unique clonotypes. Findings and caveats of the study: Blood contained about 45% of the tumor's TCR clonotypes.

The ends were cut back, 5 bases at V and 6 bases at J, with 14 bases in the middle. Germline values: CDR1 MDHEN, CDR2 SYDVKM. The CDR3 is 13 residues long. Assay: immunoSEQ multiplex PCR; the TCRdb copy retains only in-frame clones and omits some. Of about 47,000 clones listed, more than 75% are singletons. For this clone: Its specificity is not known.

The sequencing used PBMCs, collected before anti-PD-1 treatment. The rearrangement joins TRBV28 to TRBJ2-7; no clear D gene. The TCR originated in a human donor with basal cell carcinoma. The CDR3: CASSPPPVGEQYF. CDR3 coding DNA: TGTGCCAGCAGTCCCCCGCCGGTTGGCGAGCAGTACTTC.